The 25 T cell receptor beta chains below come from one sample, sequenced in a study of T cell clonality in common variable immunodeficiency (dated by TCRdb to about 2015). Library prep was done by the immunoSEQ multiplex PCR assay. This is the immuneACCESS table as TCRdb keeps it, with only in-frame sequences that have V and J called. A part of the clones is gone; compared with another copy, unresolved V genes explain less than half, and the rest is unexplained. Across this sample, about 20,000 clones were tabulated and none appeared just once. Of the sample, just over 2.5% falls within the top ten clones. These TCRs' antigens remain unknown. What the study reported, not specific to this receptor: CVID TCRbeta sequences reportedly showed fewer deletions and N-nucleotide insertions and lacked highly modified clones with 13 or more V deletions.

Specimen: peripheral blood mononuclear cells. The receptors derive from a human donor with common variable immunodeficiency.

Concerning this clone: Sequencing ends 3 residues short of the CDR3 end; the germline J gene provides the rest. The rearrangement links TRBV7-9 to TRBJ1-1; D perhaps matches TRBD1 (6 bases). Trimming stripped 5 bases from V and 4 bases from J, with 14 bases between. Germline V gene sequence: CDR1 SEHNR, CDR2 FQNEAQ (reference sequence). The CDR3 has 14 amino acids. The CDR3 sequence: CASSRTGTGTEAFF. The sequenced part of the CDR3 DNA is TGTGCCAGCAGCCGCACAGGGACGGGCACTGAA.

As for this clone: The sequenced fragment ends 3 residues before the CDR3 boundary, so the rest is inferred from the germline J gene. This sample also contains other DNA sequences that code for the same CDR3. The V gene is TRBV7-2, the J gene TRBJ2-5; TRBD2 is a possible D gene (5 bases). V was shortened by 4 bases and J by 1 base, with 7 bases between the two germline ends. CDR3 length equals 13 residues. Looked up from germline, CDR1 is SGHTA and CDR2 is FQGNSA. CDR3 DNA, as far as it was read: TGTGCCAGCAGCTCGAGGGTCCAAGAGACC. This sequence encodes CASSSRVQET. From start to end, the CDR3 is CASSSRVQETQYF.

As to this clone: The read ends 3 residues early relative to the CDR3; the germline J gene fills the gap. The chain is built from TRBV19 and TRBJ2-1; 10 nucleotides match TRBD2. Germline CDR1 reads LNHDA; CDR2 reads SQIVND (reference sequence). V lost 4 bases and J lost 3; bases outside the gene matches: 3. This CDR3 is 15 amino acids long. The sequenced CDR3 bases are TGTGCCAGTAGTACCGGACTAGCGGTCTACAATGAG. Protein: CASSTGLAVYNE. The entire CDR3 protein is CASSTGLAVYNEQFF.

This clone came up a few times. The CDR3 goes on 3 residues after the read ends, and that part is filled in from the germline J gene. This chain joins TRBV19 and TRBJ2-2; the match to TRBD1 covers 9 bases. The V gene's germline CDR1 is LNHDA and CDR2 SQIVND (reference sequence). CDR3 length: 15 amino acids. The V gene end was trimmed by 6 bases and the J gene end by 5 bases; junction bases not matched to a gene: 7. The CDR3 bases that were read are TGTGCCAGTAGAGACGGACAGGGGCTGACCGGGGAG. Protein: CASRDGQGLTGE. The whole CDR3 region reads CASRDGQGLTGELFF.

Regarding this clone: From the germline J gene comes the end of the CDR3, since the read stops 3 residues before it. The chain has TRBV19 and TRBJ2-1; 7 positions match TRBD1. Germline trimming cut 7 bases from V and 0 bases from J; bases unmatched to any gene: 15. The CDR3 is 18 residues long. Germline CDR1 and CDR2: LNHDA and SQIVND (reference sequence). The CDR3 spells CASTSSPSGQYSYNEQFF. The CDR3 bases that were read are TGTGCCAGTACCTCCTCCCCCTCGGGACAGTACTCCTACAATGAG.

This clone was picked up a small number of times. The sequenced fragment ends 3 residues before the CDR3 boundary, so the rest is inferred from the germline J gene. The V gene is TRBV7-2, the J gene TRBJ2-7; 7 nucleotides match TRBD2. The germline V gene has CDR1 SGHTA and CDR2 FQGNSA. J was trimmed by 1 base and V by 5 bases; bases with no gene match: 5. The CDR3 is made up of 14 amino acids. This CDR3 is CASSQPGLSYEQYF. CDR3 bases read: TGTGCCAGCAGCCAACCGGGACTATCCTACGAG. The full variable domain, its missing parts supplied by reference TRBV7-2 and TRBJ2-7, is GAGVSQSPSNKVTEKGKDVELRCDPISGHTALYWYRQSLGQGLEFLIYFQGNSAPDKSGLPSDRFSAERTGGSVSTLTIQRTQQEDSAVYLCASSQPGLSYEQYFGPGTRLTVT.

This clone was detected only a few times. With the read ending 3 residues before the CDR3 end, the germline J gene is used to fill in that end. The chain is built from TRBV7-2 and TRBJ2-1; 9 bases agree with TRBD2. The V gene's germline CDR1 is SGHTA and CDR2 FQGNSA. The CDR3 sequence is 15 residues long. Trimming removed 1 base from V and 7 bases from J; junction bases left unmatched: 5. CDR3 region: CASSLGSSGGNEQFF. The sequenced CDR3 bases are TGTGCCAGCAGCTTAGGTTCCAGCGGGGGGAATGAG.

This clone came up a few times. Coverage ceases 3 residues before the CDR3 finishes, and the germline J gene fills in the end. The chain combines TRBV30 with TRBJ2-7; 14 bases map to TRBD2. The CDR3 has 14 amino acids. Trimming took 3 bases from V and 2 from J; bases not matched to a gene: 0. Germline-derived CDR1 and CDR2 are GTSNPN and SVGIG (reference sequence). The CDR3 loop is CAWRGLAGAYEQYF. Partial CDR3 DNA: TGTGCCTGGAGGGGACTAGCGGGGGCCTACGAG.

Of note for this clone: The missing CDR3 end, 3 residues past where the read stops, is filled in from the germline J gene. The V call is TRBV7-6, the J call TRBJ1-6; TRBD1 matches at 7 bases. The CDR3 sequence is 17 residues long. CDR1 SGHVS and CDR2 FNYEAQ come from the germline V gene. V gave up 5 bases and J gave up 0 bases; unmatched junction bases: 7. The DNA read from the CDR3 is TGTGCCAGCAGCGCCGGACAGGCGAGCTCCTATAATTCACCC. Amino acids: CASSAGQASSYNSP. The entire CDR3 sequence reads CASSAGQASSYNSPLHF.

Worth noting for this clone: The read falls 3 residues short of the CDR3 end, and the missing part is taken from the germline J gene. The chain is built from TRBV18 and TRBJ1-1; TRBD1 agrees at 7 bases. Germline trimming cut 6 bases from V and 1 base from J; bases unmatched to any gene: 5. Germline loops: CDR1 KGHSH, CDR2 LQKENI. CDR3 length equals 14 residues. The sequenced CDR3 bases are TGTGCCAGCTCCCCCCGGACAGGGAACACTGAA. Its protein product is CASSPRTGNTE. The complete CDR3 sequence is CASSPRTGNTEAFF.

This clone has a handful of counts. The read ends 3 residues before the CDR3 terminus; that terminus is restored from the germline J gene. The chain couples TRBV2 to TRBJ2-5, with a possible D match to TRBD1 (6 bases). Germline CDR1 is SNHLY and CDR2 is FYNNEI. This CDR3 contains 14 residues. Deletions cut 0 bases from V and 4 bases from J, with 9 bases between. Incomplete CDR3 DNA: TGTGCCAGCAGTGAAGCCGCAGGGGCAGAGACC. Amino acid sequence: CASSEAAGAET. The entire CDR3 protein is CASSEAAGAETQYF. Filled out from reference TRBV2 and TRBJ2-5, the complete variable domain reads EPEVTQTPSHQVTQMGQEVILRCVPISNHLYFYWYRQILGQKVEFLVSFYNNEISEKSEIFDDQFSVERPDGSNFTLKIRSTKLEDSAMYFCASSEAAGAETQYFGPGTRLLVL.

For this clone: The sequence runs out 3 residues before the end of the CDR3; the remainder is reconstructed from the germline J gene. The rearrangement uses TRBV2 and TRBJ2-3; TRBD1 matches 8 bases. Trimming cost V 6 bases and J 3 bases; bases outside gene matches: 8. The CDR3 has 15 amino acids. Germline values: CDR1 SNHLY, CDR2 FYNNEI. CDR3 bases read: TGTGCCAGCAGCCCCGGGACAGGATCAACAGATACG. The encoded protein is CASSPGTGSTDT. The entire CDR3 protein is CASSPGTGSTDTQYF.

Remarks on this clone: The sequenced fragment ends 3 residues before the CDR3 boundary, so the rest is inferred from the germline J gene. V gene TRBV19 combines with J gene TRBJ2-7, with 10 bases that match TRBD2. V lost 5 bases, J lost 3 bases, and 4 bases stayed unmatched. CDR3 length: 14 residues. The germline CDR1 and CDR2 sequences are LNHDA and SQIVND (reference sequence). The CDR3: CASSRSSGGYEQYF. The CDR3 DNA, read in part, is TGTGCCAGTAGTCGGTCTAGCGGGGGCTACGAG.

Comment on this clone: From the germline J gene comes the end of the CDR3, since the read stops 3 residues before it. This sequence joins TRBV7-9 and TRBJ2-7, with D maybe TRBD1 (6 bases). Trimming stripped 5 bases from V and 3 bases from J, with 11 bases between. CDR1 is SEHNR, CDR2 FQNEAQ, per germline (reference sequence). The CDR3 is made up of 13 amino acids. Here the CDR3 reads CASSTTGLYEQYF. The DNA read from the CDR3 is TGTGCCAGCAGCACCACAGGGCTCTACGAG.

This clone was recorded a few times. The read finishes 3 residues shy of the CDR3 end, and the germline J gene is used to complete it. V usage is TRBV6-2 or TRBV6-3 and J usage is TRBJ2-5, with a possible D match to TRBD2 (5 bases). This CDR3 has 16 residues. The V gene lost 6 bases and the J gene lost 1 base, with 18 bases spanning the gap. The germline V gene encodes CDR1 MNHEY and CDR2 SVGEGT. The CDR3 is CASSDPPAGLQETQYF. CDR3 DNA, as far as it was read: TGTGCCAGCAGCGACCCCCCGGCAGGACTCCAAGAGACC.

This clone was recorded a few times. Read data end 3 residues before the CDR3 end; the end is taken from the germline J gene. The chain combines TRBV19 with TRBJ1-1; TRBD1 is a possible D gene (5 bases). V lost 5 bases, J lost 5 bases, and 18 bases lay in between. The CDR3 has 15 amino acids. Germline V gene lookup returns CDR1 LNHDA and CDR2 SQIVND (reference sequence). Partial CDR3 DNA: TGTGCCAGTAGTTCACAGACAGTAACGAGTACTGAA. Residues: CASSSQTVTSTE. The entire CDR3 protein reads CASSSQTVTSTEAFF.

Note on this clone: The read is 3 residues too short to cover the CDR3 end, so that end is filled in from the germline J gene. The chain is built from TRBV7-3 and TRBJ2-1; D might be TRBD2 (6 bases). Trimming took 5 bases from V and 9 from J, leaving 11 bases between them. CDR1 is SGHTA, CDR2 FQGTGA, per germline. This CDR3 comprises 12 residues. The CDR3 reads CASSPGTGEQFF. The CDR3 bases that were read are TGTGCCAGCAGCCCCGGGACTGGTGAG.

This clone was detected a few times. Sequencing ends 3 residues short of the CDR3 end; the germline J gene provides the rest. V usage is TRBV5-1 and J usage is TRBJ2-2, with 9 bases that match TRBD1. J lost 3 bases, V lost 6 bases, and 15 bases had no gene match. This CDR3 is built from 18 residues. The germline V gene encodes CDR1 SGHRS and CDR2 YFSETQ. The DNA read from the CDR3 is TGCGCCAGCACCAAAGGGGGGACAGGGATCGTGTACACCGGGGAG. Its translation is CASTKGGTGIVYTGE. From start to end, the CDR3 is CASTKGGTGIVYTGELFF. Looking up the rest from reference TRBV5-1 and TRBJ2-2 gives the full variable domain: KAGVTQTPRYLIKTRGQQVTLSCSPISGHRSVSWYQQTPGQGLQFLFEYFSETQRNKGNFPGRFSGRQFSNSRSEMNVSTLELGDSALYLCASTKGGTGIVYTGELFFGEGSRLTVL.

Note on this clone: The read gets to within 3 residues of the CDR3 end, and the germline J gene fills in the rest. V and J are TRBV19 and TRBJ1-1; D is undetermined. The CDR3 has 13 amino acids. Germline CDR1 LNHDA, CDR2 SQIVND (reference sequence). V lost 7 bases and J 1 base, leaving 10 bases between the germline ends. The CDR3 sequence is CASTGGRNTEAFF. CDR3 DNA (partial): TGTGCCAGTACTGGCGGTAGGAACACTGAA. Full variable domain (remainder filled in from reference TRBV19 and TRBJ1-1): DGGITQSPKYLFRKEGQNVTLSCEQNLNHDAMYWYRQDPGQGLRLIYYSQIVNDFQKGDIAEGYSVSREKKESFPLTVTSAQKNPTAFYLCASTGGRNTEAFFGQGTRLTVV.

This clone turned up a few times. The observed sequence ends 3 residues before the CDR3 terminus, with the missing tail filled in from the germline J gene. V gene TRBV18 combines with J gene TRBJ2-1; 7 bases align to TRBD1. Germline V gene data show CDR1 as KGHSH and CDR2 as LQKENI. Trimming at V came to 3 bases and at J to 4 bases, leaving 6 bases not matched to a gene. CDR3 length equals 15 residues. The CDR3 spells CASSPYRDRYNEQFF. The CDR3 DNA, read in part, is TGTGCCAGCTCACCCTACCGGGACAGATACAATGAG. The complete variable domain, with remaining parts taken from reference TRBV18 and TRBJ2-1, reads NAGVMQNPRHLVRRRGQEARLRCSPMKGHSHVYWYRQLPEEGLKFMVYLQKENIIDESGMPKERFSAEFPKEGPSILRIQQVVRGDSAAYFCASSPYRDRYNEQFFGPGTRLTVL.

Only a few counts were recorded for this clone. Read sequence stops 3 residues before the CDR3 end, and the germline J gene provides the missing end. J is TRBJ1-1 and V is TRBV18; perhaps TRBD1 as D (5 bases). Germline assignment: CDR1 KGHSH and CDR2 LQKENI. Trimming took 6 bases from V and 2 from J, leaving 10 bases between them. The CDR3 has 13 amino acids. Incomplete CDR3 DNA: TGTGCCAGCTCCGTACAGGATAACACTGAA. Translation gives CASSVQDNTE. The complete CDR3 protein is CASSVQDNTEAFF.

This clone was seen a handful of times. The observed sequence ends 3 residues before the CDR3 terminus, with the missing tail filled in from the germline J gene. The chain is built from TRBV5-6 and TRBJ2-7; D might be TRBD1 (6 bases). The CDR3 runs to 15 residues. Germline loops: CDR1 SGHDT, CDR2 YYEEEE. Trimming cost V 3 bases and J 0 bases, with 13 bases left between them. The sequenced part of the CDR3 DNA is TGTGCCAGCAGCTACGGGACGGACAGCTCCTACGAG. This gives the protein CASSYGTDSSYE. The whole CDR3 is CASSYGTDSSYEQYF.

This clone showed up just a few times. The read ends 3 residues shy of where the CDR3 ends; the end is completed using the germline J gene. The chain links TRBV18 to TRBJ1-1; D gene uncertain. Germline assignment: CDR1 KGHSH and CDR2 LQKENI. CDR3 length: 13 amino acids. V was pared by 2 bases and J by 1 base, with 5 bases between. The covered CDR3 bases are TGTGCCAGCTCACCATCCCAGAACACTGAA. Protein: CASSPSQNTE. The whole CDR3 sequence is CASSPSQNTEAFF.

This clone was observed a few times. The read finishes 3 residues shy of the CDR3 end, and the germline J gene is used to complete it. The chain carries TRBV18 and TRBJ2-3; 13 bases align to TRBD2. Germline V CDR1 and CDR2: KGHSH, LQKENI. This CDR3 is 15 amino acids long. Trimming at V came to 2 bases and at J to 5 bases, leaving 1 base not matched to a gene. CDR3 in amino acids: CASSPGLAGEDTQYF. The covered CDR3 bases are TGTGCCAGCTCACCAGGACTAGCGGGAGAAGATACG.

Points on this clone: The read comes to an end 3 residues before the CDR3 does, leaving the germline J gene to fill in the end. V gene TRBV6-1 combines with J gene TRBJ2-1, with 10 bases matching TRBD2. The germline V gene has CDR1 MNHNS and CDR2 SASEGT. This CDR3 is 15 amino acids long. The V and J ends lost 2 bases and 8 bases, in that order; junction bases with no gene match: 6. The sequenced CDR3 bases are TGTGCCAGCAGTGAACTAGCGGGAGTGCGCTATGAG. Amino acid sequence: CASSELAGVRYE. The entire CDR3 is CASSELAGVRYEQFF.